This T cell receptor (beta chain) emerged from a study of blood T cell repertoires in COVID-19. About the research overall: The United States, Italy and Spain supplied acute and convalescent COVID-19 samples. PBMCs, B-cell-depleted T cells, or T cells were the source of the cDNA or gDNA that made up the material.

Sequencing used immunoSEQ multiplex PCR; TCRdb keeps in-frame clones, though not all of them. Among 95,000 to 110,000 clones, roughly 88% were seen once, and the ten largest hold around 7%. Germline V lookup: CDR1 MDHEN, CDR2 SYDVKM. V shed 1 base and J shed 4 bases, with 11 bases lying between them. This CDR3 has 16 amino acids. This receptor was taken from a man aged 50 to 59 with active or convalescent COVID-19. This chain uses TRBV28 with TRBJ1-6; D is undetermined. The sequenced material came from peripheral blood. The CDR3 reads CASSLLPRGYNSPLHF. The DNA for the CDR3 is TGTGCCAGCAGTTTATTACCCCGAGGTTATAATTCACCCCTCCACTTT. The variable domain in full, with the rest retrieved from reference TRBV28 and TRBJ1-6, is DVKVTQSSRYLVKRTGEKVFLECVQDMDHENMFWYRQDPGLGLRLIYFSYDVKMKEKGDIPEGYSVSREKKERFSLILESASTNQTSMYLCASSLLPRGYNSPLHFGNGTRLTVT.